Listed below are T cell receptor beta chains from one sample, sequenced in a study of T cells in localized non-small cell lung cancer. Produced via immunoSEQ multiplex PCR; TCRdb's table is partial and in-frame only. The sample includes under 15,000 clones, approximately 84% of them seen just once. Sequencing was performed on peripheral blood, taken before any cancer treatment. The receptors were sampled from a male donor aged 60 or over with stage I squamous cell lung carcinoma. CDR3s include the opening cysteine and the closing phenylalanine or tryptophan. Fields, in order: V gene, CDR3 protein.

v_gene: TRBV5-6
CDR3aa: CASSLGDYGYTF

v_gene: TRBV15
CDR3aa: CATSRDWGNTIYF

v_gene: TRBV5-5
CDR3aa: CASSSRVTEAFF

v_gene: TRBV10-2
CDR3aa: CASSEGLASASTDTQYF

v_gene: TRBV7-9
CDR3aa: CASSHSGRAYNEQFF

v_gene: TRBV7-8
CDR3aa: CASSLAGGETQYF

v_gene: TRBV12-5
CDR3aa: CASGLVSSTDTQYF

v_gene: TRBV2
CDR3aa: CASKVGETQYF

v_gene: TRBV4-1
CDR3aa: CASSQTLAVERTGELFF

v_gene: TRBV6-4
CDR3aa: CASSELRSHDKSGQLLTF

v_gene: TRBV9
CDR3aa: CASSAPPVDGELFF

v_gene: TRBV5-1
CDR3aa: CASSGTSMTADTQYF

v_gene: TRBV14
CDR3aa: CASSQVGTGRNEQFF

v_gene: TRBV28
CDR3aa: CASSLRQARLGYTF

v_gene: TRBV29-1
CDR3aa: CSVVALGDRVYEQYF

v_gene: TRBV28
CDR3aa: CASSVPGQSNEKLFF

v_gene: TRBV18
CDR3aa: CASSPLQGTYEQYF

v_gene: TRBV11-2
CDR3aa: CASSSISGRRNEQFF

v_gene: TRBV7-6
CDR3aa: CASSQPGQSYEQYF

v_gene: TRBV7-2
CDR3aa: CASSLVREVDNEQFF

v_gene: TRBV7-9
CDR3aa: CASSLEFQDLYNEQFF

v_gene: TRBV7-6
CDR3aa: CASSQGLAGYEQYF

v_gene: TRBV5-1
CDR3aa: CASSWSSGEQYF

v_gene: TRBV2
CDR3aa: CASSGETGVLETQYF

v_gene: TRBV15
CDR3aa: CATTGTRYNEQFF

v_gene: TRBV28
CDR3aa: CATRGGRRTYEQYF

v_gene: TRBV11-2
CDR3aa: CASSLKFGTGELFF

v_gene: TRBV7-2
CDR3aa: CASSPLGLAGGYEQYF

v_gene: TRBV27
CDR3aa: CASSLHLGQGYPSPGANVLTF

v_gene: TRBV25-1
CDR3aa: CASRPAVSTGREQYF

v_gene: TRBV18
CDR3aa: CASSPQGAGQPQHF

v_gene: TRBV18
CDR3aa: CASSPQGLDSAFF

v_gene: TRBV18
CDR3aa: CASSISGLYNEQFF

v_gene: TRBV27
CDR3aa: CASSSYGTDQETQYF

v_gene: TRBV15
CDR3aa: CATSRGYEQYF

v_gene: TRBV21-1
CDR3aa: CASSAGGAAGGLEGTYEQYF

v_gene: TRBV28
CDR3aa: CASRTSGVYEQYF

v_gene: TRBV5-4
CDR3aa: CASSLGGMNTEAFF

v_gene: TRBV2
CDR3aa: CASSGIQGTETQYF